This paragraph reports one TCR beta chain. This clone was detected only once. Its antigen is not yet known. No base quality information exists; no much larger clone differs at one position. Sequences MDHEN (CDR1) and SYDVKM (CDR2) are obtained from the germline V gene. V is pared back by 5 bases and J by 0 bases, with 20 bases lying between the germline termini. The CDR3 sequence holds 19 residues, the cysteine and phenylalanine included. Here the CDR3 DNA is all that survives: 57 bases in frame from base 1. The CDR3 regions of human TCRbeta chains were analyzed by immunosequencing. The authors' analysis ran thus. TCRs in the repertoires were matched against a reference library of SARS-CoV-2-specific TCRs that had been generated with the MIRA antigen-specificity platform. Breadth was defined as the fraction of unique TCRs that were SARS-CoV-2-associated, and depth was defined as the fraction of total T cells that were SARS-CoV-2-associated. Using the MIRA data, each spike-specific TCR was assigned both to the spike region to which the TCR was reactive and to a CD4 or CD8 class. Log10-transformed breadth and depth values were compared by one-way ANOVA with Sidak's multiple comparisons tests. TCRdb provides this immuneACCESS table in a form limited to in-frame rearrangements. Some clones are lacking; in checked studies, under half of them reflect an unresolved V gene, and why the rest are absent is not known. The DNA gave D and trimming, while V, J and clone size come from that table. The sample profile shows under 150,000 clones; 80% to 95% of them were found once. 1.1% of the sample goes to the ten largest clones.

The sample's time point label, decoded: baseline before first vaccination. Vaccinee samples came from UK trials COV001 and COV002, including a single-blind randomized controlled phase 2/3 trial of AZD1222 (ChAdOx1 nCoV-19) in healthy adults. For TCRbeta chain sequencing, PBMC samples from trial participants were taken at day 0 and at day 28 after the second dose. This sample stems from a study of T cell responses to AZD1222 COVID-19 vaccine (dated by TCRdb to the early 2020s). Regarding the complete study: AZD1222 recipients with second doses at about 4 weeks or about 12 weeks were pooled, because spike-specific TCR depth and breadth did not differ between schedules. TCR sequencing was performed for 230 to 250 trial participants, of whom some 200 were given two doses of AZD1222 and around 25 were given two doses of MenACWY control vaccine. Trial participants were enrolled by age into subgroups of 18-55, 56-69 and 70-plus years, and about 150, 27 and 61 TCR-sequenced participants, respectively, were included in these subgroups. Here is what the overall study found, with its caveats: In the small 56-69-year group, the increase in depth fell short of significance, most likely because of low power. Conclusions about previously exposed vaccinees are limited because only a handful of AZD1222 recipients were SARS-CoV-2 seropositive at baseline. Reportedly, almost half of the unique spike-specific TCRs recognized epitopes lying outside the regions that are mutated in the B.1.351 and B.1.1.7 variants. A significant rise in spike-specific TCR breadth and depth was observed after two AZD1222 doses relative to day 0 and relative to MenACWY recipients. Vaccine-associated CD4 TCRs spanned the whole spike protein, with dominant responses in regions 160-218 and 743-854. Because no samples from the day 14 peak response were available, repertoires could be characterized only after the peak T cell response. Most participants were white British and females outnumbered males, and the authors suggested that clonal diversity may have been underestimated.

This receptor chain uses TRBV28 and TRBJ2-6; the D region may be TRBD1 or TRBD2, each matching 6 bases equally. This material consisted of peripheral blood, taken on day 0 of AZD1222 vaccination. The clonotype originates from an adult in good health. For the CDR3, the sequence is CASSRDGGYTYSGANVLTF. The base sequence is TGTGCCAGCAGTCGGGACGGGGGCTATACATACTCTGGGGCCAACGTCCTGACTTTC.